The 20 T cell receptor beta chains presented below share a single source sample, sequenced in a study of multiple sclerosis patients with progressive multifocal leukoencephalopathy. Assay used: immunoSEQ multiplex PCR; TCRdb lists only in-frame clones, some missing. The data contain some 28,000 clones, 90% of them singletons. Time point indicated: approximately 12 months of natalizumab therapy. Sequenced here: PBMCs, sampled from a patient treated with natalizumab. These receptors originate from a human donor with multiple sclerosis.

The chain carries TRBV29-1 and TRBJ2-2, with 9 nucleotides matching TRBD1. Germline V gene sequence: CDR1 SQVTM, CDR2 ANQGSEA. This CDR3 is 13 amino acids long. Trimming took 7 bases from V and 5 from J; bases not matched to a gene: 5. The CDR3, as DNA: TGCAGCGCCCGGACAGGGGAAACCGGGGAGCTGTTTTTT. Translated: CSARTGETGELFF.

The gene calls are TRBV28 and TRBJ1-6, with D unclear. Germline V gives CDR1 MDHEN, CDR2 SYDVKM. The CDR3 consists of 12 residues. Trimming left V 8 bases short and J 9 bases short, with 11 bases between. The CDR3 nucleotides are TGTGCCAGCCGCTTTGGGCTTTCACCCCTCCACTTT. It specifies CASRFGLSPLHF.

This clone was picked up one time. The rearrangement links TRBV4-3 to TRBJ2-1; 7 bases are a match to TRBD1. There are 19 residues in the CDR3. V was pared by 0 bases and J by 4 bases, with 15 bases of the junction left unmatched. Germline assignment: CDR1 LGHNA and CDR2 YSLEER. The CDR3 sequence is CASSQEGGTGFQGYNEQFF. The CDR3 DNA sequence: TGCGCCAGCAGCCAAGAAGGGGGCACCGGGTTCCAGGGATACAATGAGCAGTTCTTC.

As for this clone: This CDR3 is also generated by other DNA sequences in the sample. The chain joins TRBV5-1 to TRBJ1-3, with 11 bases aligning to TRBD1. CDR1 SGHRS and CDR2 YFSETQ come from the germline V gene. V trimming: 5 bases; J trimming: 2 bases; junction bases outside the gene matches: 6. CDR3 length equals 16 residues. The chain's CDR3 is CASSEWGQGAGNTIYF. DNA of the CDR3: TGCGCCAGCAGTGAATGGGGACAGGGGGCTGGAAACACCATATATTTT.

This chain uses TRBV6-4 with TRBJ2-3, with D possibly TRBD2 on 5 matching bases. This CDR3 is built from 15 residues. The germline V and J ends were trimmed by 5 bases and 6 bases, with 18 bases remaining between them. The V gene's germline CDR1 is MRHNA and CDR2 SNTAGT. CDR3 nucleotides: TGTGCCAGCAGTCAAGAAGCGGTTGCGGCGGATACGCAGTATTTT. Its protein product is CASSQEAVAADTQYF.

The CDR3 DNA reads TGTGCCAGCCGGACATACTATGGCTACACCTTC. Amino acid sequence: CASRTYYGYTF. The chain uses TRBV6-1 and TRBJ1-2; weak D call: TRBD1 (5 bases). Germline CDR1 reads MNHNS; CDR2 reads SASEGT. The CDR3 is made up of 11 amino acids. Trimming stripped 8 bases from V and 3 bases from J, with 7 bases between.

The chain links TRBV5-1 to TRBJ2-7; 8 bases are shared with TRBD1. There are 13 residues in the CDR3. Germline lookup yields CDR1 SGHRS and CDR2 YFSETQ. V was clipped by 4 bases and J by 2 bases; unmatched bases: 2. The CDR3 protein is CASSKGQAYEQYF. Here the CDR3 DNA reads TGCGCCAGCAGCAAGGGACAGGCCTACGAGCAGTACTTC.

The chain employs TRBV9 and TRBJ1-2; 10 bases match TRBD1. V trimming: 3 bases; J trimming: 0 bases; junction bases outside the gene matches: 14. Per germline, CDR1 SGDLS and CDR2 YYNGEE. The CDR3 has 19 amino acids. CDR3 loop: CASSAFSRDRGSTNYGYTF. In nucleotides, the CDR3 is TGTGCCAGCAGCGCCTTCAGCCGGGACAGGGGATCCACTAACTATGGCTACACCTTC.

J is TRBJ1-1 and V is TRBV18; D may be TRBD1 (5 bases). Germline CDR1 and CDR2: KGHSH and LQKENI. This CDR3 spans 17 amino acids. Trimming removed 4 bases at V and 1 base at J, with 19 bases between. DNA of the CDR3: TGTGCCAGCTCACGGTTACCGGGGCCCGGGGCGAACACTGAAGCTTTCTTT. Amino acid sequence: CASSRLPGPGANTEAFF. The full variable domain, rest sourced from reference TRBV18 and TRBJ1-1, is NAGVMQNPRHLVRRRGQEARLRCSPMKGHSHVYWYRQLPEEGLKFMVYLQKENIIDESGMPKERFSAEFPKEGPSILRIQQVVRGDSAAYFCASSRLPGPGANTEAFFGQGTRLTVV.

In DNA form, the CDR3 reads TGCGCCAGCAGCTTGGAACAGGGAAGGATGCCGGGGATTAATGAAAAACTGTTTTTT. Its protein is CASSLEQGRMPGINEKLFF. This chain joins TRBV5-1 and TRBJ1-4; D might be TRBD1 (6 bases). CDR1 SGHRS and CDR2 YFSETQ come from the germline V gene. Trimming pared 0 bases from V and 4 bases from J, leaving 22 bases between. The CDR3 totals 19 residues.

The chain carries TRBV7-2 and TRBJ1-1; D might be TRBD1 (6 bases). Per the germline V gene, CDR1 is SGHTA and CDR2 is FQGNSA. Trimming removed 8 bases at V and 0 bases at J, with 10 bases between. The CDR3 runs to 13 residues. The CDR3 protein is CASRGQLNTEAFF. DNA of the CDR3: TGTGCCAGCCGAGGACAGCTGAACACTGAAGCTTTCTTT.

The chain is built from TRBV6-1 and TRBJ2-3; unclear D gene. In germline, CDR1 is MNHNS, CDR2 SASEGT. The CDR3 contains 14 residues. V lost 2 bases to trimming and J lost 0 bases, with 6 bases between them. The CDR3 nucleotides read TGTGCCAGCAGTGAATACAGAAGCACAGATACGCAGTATTTT. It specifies CASSEYRSTDTQYF.

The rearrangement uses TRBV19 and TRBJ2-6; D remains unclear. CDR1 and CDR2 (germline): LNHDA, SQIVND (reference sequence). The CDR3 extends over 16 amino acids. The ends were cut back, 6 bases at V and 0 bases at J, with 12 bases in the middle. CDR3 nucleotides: TGTGCCAGTAGGGTCAGTGACCCCTCTGGGGCCAACGTCCTGACTTTC. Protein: CASRVSDPSGANVLTF.

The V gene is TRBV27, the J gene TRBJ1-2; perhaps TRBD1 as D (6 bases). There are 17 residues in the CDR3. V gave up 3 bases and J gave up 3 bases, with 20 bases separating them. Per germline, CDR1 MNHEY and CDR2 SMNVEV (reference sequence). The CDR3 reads CASSFLSRGGGDYGYTF. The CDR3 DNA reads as TGTGCCAGCAGTTTCCTTAGCAGGGGCGGGGGGGACTATGGCTACACCTTC.

The CDR3 protein is CASRATENTEAFF. The CDR3 DNA reads TGTGCCAGCAGGGCCACAGAGAACACTGAAGCTTTCTTT. The V and J genes are TRBV28 and TRBJ1-1; D uncertain. Trimming left V 6 bases short and J 1 base short, with 9 bases between. Germline CDR1 MDHEN, CDR2 SYDVKM. The CDR3 runs 13 residues. Full variable domain (missing parts from reference TRBV28 and TRBJ1-1): DVKVTQSSRYLVKRTGEKVFLECVQDMDHENMFWYRQDPGLGLRLIYFSYDVKMKEKGDIPEGYSVSREKKERFSLILESASTNQTSMYLCASRATENTEAFFGQGTRLTVV.

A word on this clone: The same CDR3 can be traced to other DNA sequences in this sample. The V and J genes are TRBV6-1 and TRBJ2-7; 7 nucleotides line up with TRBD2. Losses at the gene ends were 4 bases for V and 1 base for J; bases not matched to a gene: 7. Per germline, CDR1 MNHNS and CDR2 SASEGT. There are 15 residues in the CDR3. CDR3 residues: CASSVRGGDSYEQYF. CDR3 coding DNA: TGTGCCAGCAGTGTCCGTGGGGGGGATTCCTACGAGCAGTACTTC.

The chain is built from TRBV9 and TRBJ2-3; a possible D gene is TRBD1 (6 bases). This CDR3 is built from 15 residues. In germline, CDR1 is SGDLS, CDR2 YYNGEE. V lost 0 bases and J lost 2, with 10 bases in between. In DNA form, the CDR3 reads TGTGCCAGCAGCGTAGATAGGGGGACCACAGATACGCAGTATTTT. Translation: CASSVDRGTTDTQYF.

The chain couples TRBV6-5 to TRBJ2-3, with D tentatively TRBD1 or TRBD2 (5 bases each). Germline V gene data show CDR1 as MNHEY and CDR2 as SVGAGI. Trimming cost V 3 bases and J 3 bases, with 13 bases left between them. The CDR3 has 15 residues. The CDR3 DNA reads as TGTGCCAGCAGTTATTCAGGGACGATTACAGATACGCAGTATTTT. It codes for CASSYSGTITDTQYF.

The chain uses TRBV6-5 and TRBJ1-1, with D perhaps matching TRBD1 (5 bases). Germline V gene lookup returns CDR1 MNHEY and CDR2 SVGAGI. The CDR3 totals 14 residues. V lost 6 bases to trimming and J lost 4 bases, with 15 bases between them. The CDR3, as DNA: TGTGCCAGCAGACTGCGGGGCGGGGGCACTGAAGCTTTCTTT. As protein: CASRLRGGGTEAFF.

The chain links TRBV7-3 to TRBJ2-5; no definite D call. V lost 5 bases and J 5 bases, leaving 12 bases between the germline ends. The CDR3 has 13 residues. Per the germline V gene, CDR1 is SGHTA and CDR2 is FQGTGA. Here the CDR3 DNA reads TGTGCCAGCAGCCCTGGGAACGACGAGACCCAGTACTTC. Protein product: CASSPGNDETQYF.